This T cell receptor beta chain was found in a study of OX40 agonist ivuxolimab in advanced cancers. Study information: Ivuxolimab, an agonistic anti-OX40 (CD134) antibody, was given to patients. Treatment received earlier with anti-PD-1, anti-PD-L1 or anti-CTLA-4 agents was allowed, and over 30% had some. Study outcomes and limitations: By week 6 at 0.1 to 3.0 mg/kg, blood CD4+ and CD8+ T cells had expanded clonally.

Generated by immunoSEQ multiplex PCR, the TCRdb table keeps only in-frame clones and is missing some. The sample lists about 81,000 clones; roughly four fifths were seen once. A remark on this clone: No antigen is known for it.

V shed 2 bases and J shed 1 base, with 11 bases lying between them. The CDR3 is made up of 15 amino acids. Germline V gene lookup returns CDR1 LNHNV and CDR2 YYDKDF (reference sequence). The clonotype was recovered from an adult with an advanced solid tumor such as melanoma, head and neck, liver or kidney cancer. V is TRBV15 and J is TRBJ1-1; possibly TRBD1 for D (6 bases). Source: CD4+ or CD8+ T cells sorted from blood, taken in a trial of the OX40 agonist ivuxolimab. The CDR3 DNA sequence: TGTGCCACCAGCAGACCGGGACACCAGAACACTGAAGCTTTCTTT. Protein sequence: CATSRPGHQNTEAFF.